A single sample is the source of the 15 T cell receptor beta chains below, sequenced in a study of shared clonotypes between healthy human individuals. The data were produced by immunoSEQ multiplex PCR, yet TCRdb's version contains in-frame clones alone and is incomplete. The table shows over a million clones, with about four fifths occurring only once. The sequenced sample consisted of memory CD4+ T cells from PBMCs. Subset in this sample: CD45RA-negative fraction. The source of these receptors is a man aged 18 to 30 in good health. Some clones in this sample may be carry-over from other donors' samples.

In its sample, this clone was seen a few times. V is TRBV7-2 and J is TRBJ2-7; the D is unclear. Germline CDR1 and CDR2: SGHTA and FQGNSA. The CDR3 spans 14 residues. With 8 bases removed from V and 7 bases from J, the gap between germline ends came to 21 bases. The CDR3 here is CASGYRAPEGEQYF. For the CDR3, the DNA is TGTGCCAGCGGTTACCGGGCTCCGGAAGGGGAGCAGTACTTC.

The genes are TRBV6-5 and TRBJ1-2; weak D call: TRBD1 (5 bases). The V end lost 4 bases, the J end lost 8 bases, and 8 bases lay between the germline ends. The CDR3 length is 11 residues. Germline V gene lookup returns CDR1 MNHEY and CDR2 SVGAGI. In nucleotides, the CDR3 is TGTGCCAGCAGTTGGGGGGGAGGCTACACCTTC. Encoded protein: CASSWGGGYTF.

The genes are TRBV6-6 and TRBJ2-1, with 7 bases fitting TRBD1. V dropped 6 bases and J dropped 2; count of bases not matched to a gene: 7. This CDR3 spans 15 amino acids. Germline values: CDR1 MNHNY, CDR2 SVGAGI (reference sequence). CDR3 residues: CASSPQGGPYNEQFF. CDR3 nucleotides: TGTGCCAGCAGCCCTCAAGGGGGCCCCTACAATGAGCAGTTCTTC.

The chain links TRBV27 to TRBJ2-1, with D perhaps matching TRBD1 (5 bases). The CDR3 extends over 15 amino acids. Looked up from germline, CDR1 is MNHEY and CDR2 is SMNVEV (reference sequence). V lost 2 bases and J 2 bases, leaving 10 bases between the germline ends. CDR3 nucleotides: TGTGCCAGCAGTTTAGGCAGGGCGGCCTACAATGAGCAGTTCTTC. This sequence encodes CASSLGRAAYNEQFF.

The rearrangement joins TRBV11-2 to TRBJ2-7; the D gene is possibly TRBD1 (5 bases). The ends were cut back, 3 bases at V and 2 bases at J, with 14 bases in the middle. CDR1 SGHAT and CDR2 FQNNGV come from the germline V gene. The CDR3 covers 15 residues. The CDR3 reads CASSLAQAYTYEQYF. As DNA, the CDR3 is TGTGCCAGCAGCTTGGCACAGGCGTACACCTACGAGCAGTACTTC.

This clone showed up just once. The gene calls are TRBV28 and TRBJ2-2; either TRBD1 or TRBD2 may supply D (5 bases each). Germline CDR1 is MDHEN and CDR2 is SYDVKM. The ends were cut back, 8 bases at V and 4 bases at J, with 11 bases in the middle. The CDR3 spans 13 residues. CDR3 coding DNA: TGTGCCAGCGGGGGTTGGGGCACCGGGGAGCTGTTTTTT. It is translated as CASGGWGTGELFF.

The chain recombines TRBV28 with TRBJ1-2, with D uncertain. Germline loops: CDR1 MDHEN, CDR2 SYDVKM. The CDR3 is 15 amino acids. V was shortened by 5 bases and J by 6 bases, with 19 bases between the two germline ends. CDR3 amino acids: CASSDPGSLWDGYTF. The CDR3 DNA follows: TGTGCCAGCAGTGACCCGGGATCCCTATGGGATGGCTACACCTTC.

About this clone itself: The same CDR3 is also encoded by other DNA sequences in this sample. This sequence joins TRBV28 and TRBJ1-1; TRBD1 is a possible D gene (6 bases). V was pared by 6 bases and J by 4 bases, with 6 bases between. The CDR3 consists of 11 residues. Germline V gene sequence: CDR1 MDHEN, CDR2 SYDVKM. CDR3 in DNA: TGTGCCAGCAGCAGGGGCACTGAAGCTTTCTTT. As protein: CASSRGTEAFF.

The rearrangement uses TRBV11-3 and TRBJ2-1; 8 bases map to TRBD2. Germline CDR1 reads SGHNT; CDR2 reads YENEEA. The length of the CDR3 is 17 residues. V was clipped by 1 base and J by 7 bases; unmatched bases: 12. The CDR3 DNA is TGTGCCAGCAGCTTAGGGGGGAGCGGGAGTAGGTTGAATGAGCAGTTCTTC. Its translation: CASSLGGSGSRLNEQFF.

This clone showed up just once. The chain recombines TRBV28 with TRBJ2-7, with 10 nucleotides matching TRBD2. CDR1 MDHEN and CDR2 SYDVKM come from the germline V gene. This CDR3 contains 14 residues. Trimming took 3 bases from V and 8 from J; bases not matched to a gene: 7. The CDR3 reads CASSFWSSGSKQYF. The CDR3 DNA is TGTGCCAGCAGTTTTTGGTCTAGCGGGAGCAAGCAGTACTTC.

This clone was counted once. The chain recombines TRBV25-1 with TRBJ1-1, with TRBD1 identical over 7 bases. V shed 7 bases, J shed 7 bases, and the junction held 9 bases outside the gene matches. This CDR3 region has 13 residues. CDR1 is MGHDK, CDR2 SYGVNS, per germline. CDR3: CASTINRGREAFF. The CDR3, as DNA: TGTGCCAGCACTATAAACAGGGGCCGTGAAGCTTTCTTT. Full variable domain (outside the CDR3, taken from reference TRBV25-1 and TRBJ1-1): EADIYQTPRYLVIGTGKKITLECSQTMGHDKMYWYQQDPGMELHLIHYSYGVNSTEKGDLSSESTVSRIRTEHFPLTLESARPSHTSQYLCASTINRGREAFFGQGTRLTVV.

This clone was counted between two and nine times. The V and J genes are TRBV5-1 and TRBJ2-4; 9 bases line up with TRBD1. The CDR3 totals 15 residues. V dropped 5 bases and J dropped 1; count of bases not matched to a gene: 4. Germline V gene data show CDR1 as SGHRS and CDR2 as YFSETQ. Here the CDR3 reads CASRGDRVAKNIQYF. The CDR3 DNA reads TGCGCCAGCAGGGGGGACAGGGTGGCCAAAAACATTCAGTACTTC.

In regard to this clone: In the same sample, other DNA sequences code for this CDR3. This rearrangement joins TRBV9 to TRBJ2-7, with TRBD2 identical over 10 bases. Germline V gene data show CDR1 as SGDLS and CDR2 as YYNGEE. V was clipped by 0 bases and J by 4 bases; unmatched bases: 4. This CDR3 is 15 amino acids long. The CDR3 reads CASSVGLAGVYEQYF. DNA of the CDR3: TGTGCCAGCAGCGTAGGTCTAGCGGGAGTTTACGAGCAGTACTTC.

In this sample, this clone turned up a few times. CDR3 coding DNA: TGTGCCAGCAGCTTTTTCGTACAGTCCGGGGAGCTGTTTTTT. This translates into CASSFFVQSGELFF. The V call is TRBV11-2, the J call TRBJ2-2, with no clear D. Germline CDR1 SGHAT, CDR2 FQNNGV. The CDR3 length is 14 residues. With 3 bases removed from V and 6 bases from J, the gap between germline ends came to 11 bases. Full variable domain (remainder filled in from reference TRBV11-2 and TRBJ2-2): EAGVAQSPRYKIIEKRQSVAFWCNPISGHATLYWYQQILGQGPKLLIQFQNNGVVDDSQLPKDRFSAERLKGVDSTLKIQPAKLEDSAVYLCASSFFVQSGELFFGEGSRLTVL.

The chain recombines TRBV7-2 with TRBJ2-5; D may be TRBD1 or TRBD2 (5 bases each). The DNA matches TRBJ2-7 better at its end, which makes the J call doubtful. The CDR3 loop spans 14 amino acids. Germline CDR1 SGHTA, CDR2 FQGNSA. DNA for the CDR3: TGTGCCAGCAGCCCAGGGACGCCCGCCTACGAGCAGTACTTC. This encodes CASSPGTPAYEQYF.